The 18 T cell receptor beta chains in this list originate from one sample, sequenced in a study of identical twins. MiXCR was run by TCRdb on the 5' RACE reads, yielding one entry per CDR3 protein. The table shows roughly 540,000 distinct CDR3 sequences, with less than 25% occurring only once. Another study also made use of these data, one on T cells expressing NK-cell markers.

Source material: CD4+ T cells sorted from blood. The source is a woman in her late teens or twenties in good health.

This clonotype was seen more than once but under ten times. CDR3 sequence reads: CASSFVTGLETQYF. For the CDR3, the DNA is TGTGCCAGCAGCTTTGTGACAGGTCTAGAGACCCAGTACTTC. The genes are TRBV7-9 and TRBJ2-5; possibly TRBD1 for D (6 bases). The CDR3 covers 14 residues. Germline V gene sequence: CDR1 SEHNR, CDR2 FQNEAQ (reference sequence). Trimming stripped 3 bases from V and 4 bases from J, with 12 bases between.

In its sample, this clonotype was seen once. The CDR3 reads CASSPLSGTETQYF. The CDR3 DNA sequence: TGTGCCAGCAGCCCCCTCAGCGGGACCGAGACCCAGTACTTC. V usage is TRBV6-4 and J usage is TRBJ2-5, with 7 bases matching TRBD2. There are 14 residues in the CDR3. The germline V gene has CDR1 MRHNA and CDR2 SNTAGT. V shed 6 bases, J shed 5 bases, and the junction held 9 bases outside the gene matches.

This clonotype has a handful of counts. The chain uses TRBV5-4 and TRBJ2-2; D call uncertain. Germline CDR1 reads SGHNT; CDR2 reads YYREEE (reference sequence). V lost 0 bases and J 3 bases, leaving 6 bases between the germline ends. This CDR3 is 14 amino acids long. The CDR3 spells CASSLAHDTGELFF. CDR3 in DNA: TGTGCCAGCAGCTTGGCGCACGACACCGGGGAGCTGTTTTTT.

This clonotype came up a few times. Its ends do not fully match the called genes, so a read error is possible. This chain connects TRBV7-2 to TRBJ2-3, with 9 nucleotides matching TRBD2. The CDR3 is 11 residues long. CDR1 is SGHTA, CDR2 FQGNSA, per germline. CDR3 sequence reads: CASSTGTSSDF. The DNA for the CDR3 is TGTGCCAGCAGCACCGGGACTAGCTCAGATTTT.

This chain uses TRBV18 with TRBJ1-1, with no clear D. The V gene lost 4 bases and the J gene lost 0 bases, with 12 bases spanning the gap. Germline V gene sequence: CDR1 KGHSH, CDR2 LQKENI. The CDR3 has 15 amino acids. DNA of the CDR3: TGTGCCAGCTCACGGTTGACGAGTATGAACACTGAAGCTTTCTTT. Its translation: CASSRLTSMNTEAFF. Complete variable domain (other parts from reference TRBV18 and TRBJ1-1): NAGVMQNPRHLVRRRGQEARLRCSPMKGHSHVYWYRQLPEEGLKFMVYLQKENIIDESGMPKERFSAEFPKEGPSILRIQQVVRGDSAAYFCASSRLTSMNTEAFFGQGTRLTVV.

The CDR3 region has the DNA TGTGCCAGCGGTGCGGTACAGACAGATACGCAGTATTTT. Protein product: CASGAVQTDTQYF. The chain recombines TRBV2 with TRBJ2-3, with unresolved D. The V end was cut by 8 bases, the J end by 3 bases, with 12 bases between. The CDR3 spans 13 residues. Germline loops: CDR1 SNHLY, CDR2 FYNNEI.

This clonotype has just a few counts. The chain is built from TRBV12-3 or TRBV12-4 and TRBJ2-1, with TRBD2 matching 11 bases. With V trimmed by 6 bases and J by 7 bases, 8 bases remained unmatched. The CDR3 runs to 15 residues. The CDR3 spells CASRTGTSGVNEQFF. The CDR3 DNA reads as TGTGCCAGCAGAACCGGGACTAGCGGAGTAAATGAGCAGTTCTTC.

This chain links TRBV9 with TRBJ2-3; D uncertain. This CDR3 has 14 amino acids. The V end lost 4 bases, the J end lost 0 bases, and 9 bases lay between the germline ends. Germline CDR1 reads SGDLS; CDR2 reads YYNGEE. CDR3 sequence reads: CASSPGSSTDTQYF. The CDR3 DNA reads TGTGCCAGCAGCCCTGGGTCTAGCACAGATACGCAGTATTTT.

This clonotype has more than one count but fewer than ten. V gene TRBV5-1 combines with J gene TRBJ2-3, with D maybe TRBD1 (6 bases). The V gene lost 3 bases and the J gene lost 0 bases, with 11 bases spanning the gap. Per the germline V gene, CDR1 is SGHRS and CDR2 is YFSETQ. The CDR3 consists of 15 residues. The CDR3 coding sequence is TGCGCCAGCAGCTCGACAGGAACCAGCACAGATACGCAGTATTTT. This encodes CASSSTGTSTDTQYF.

The CDR3 sequence is CASSLEETRSHNEQFF. The CDR3 region has the DNA TGTGCCAGCAGTTTAGAGGAGACTAGGTCCCACAATGAGCAGTTCTTC. This chain connects TRBV12-3 or TRBV12-4 to TRBJ2-1, with D perhaps TRBD2 (6 bases). V lost 1 base, J lost 5 bases, and 15 bases lay in between. The CDR3 is 16 residues long.

This sequence joins TRBV20-1 and TRBJ1-2; no clear D gene. Germline V gene sequence: CDR1 DFQATT, CDR2 SNEGSKA (reference sequence). This CDR3 has 12 residues. V was pared by 6 bases and J by 4 bases, with 12 bases between. The CDR3 sequence: CSALWGGYGYTF. The CDR3 coding sequence is TGCAGTGCCCTTTGGGGAGGCTATGGCTACACCTTC.

This clonotype has a handful of counts. The chain has TRBV4-3 and TRBJ2-3; 7 bases align to TRBD2. Germline lookup yields CDR1 LGHNA and CDR2 YSLEER. This CDR3 is built from 16 residues. J lost 3 bases, V lost 4 bases, and 10 bases had no gene match. For the CDR3, the DNA is TGCGCCAGCAGCCCAAGATACTGGGGAGGGACAGATACGCAGTATTTT. It yields the protein CASSPRYWGGTDTQYF.

This clonotype has a handful of counts. The genes are TRBV5-1 and TRBJ1-1; 9 bases fit TRBD1. Germline CDR1 reads SGHRS; CDR2 reads YFSETQ. The CDR3 covers 18 residues. The V and J ends lost 3 bases and 1 base, in that order; junction bases with no gene match: 13. The CDR3 DNA reads as TGCGCCAGCAGCTCCTCAGGGACAGGGAGGAGGTGGAACACTGAAGCTTTCTTT. Protein sequence: CASSSSGTGRRWNTEAFF.

The genes are TRBV6-5 and TRBJ2-1; D is unclear. The germline gives CDR1 MNHEY, CDR2 SVGAGI. The length of the CDR3 is 14 residues. V was cut by 2 bases and J by 9 bases, with 14 bases left in between. The DNA of the CDR3 is TGTGCCAGCAGTTACACGTTAGCCCAAGGTGAGCAGTTCTTC. This sequence encodes CASSYTLAQGEQFF.

There are a few counts of this clonotype. The J gene is TRBJ2-7, the V gene TRBV20-1; 10 bases agree with TRBD1. The J segment lost 1 base and the V segment lost 3 bases, leaving 6 bases of the junction unmatched. This CDR3 contains 15 residues. Germline V gene data show CDR1 as DFQATT and CDR2 as SNEGSKA (reference sequence). The CDR3 DNA reads as TGCAGTGCTAGGGCCAGGGACAGGGGATCCTACGAGCAGTACTTC. Translation: CSARARDRGSYEQYF.

The gene calls are TRBV18 and TRBJ2-7; no clear D. Germline loops: CDR1 KGHSH, CDR2 LQKENI. The CDR3 length is 11 residues. Trimming cost V 6 bases and J 5 bases, with 8 bases left between them. As DNA, the CDR3 is TGTGCCAGCTCTTCAATCCACGAGCAGTACTTC. It specifies CASSSIHEQYF.

This clonotype has at least ten counts. The J gene is TRBJ2-1, the V gene TRBV20-1; 11 nucleotides agree with TRBD2. CDR1 and CDR2 from the germline V gene are DFQATT and SNEGSKA (reference sequence). The CDR3 has 15 amino acids. The V and J ends lost 1 base and 6 bases, in that order; junction bases with no gene match: 5. CDR3 nucleotide sequence: TGCAGTGCTAGAGTTGGTACTAGCGGGGGCAATGAGCAGTTCTTC. Residues: CSARVGTSGGNEQFF.

The CDR3 sequence is CASLPGGRTNEKLFF. The CDR3 coding sequence is TGTGCCAGCCTCCCGGGGGGGAGAACTAATGAAAAACTGTTTTTT. This sequence joins TRBV28 and TRBJ1-4; weak D call: TRBD1 (5 bases). The CDR3 runs to 15 residues. Germline lookup yields CDR1 MDHEN and CDR2 SYDVKM. V lost 8 bases and J lost 1, with 14 bases in between.